This T cell receptor (beta chain) was captured by sequencing in a study of beta chain features in type 1 diabetes. Overall study results and limits: The naive, central memory and Treg TCRB repertoires showed an apparent similarity that was greater among patients than among healthy donors. The VDJ junctions of type 1 diabetes patients carried fewer insertions and more deletions. For Type 1 diabetes patients, all four CD4+ subsets carried TCRB CDR3s that were moderately but significantly shorter.

This clone occurred a few times. Its specificity is not known. Expressed TCRB transcripts were sequenced because the entire RNA isolate underwent reverse transcription. Samples of naive, central memory and regulatory T cells yielded a mean of about 3.5 million reads. Using immunoSEQ multiplex PCR, the repertoire was profiled, and TCRdb retains in-frame clones only, with some absent. The sample consists of some 350,000 clones, approximately 15% of them appearing once. The germline V gene has CDR1 SGHVS and CDR2 FQNEAQ. The V gene end was trimmed by 1 base and the J gene end by 9 bases; junction bases not matched to a gene: 6. CDR3 length: 15 residues.

Sequencing used naive CD4+ T cells from blood. V is TRBV7-8 and J is TRBJ2-1, with 10 bases fitting TRBD2. The TCR sequence derives from a woman aged 18-29 years with type 1 diabetes. DNA of the CDR3: TGTGCCAGCAGCTTAGACGTAGCGGGAGGAGTTGAGCAGTTCTTC. Translated, it gives CASSLDVAGGVEQFF.